Here is one T cell receptor beta chain with its context. This sample stems from a study of blood T cell repertoires in COVID-19. Study overall: Some COVID-19 samples were acute and others convalescent; all came from the United States, Italy and Spain. T cells, B-cell-depleted T cells, or PBMCs supplied cDNA or gDNA.

Original handling: For nucleated cells, counts were estimated from reference gene primer amplification. Generated by immunoSEQ multiplex PCR, the TCRdb table keeps only in-frame clones and is missing some. V, J and clone size are taken as reported in that table, and D and trimming were inferred from the DNA itself. Among 40,000 to 45,000 clones listed, around 89% were seen once. V was shortened by 0 bases and J by 2 bases, with 7 bases between the two germline ends. Germline loops: CDR1 MNHEY, CDR2 SVGAGI. CDR3 size: 14 residues. The sequencing input was peripheral blood. This clonotype was sampled from a human donor in a cohort sampled during active COVID-19. J is TRBJ1-1 and V is TRBV6-5, with unresolved D. Here the CDR3 reads CASSYSTANTEAFF. The DNA of the CDR3 is TGTGCCAGCAGTTACTCGACTGCAAACACTGAAGCTTTCTTT.